The 2 T cell receptor beta chains reported below all come from one sample, sequenced in a study of blood T cell repertoires in COVID-19. Only in-frame clones appear in the TCRdb table, and some are missing; sequencing was by immunoSEQ multiplex PCR. This table holds 120,000 to 150,000 clones, 75% to 90% found once. Sequencing was carried out using peripheral blood. Every receptor here comes from a man aged 60-69 years with active or convalescent COVID-19.

A single count supports this clone. The rearrangement joins TRBV9 to TRBJ2-3; TRBD2 aligns across 8 bases. The CDR3 length is 16 residues. Trimming at V came to 0 bases and at J to 3 bases, leaving 6 bases not matched to a gene. Germline values: CDR1 SGDLS, CDR2 YYNGEE. This CDR3 reads CASSVALTSVTDTQYF. The CDR3 bases are TGTGCCAGCAGCGTAGCTTTGACTAGCGTAACAGATACGCAGTATTTT.

This sequence joins TRBV28 and TRBJ2-1; TRBD2 matches at 14 bases. Germline CDR1 is MDHEN and CDR2 is SYDVKM. The V and J ends lost 6 bases and 6 bases, in that order; junction bases with no gene match: 4. This CDR3 contains 15 residues. Written as DNA, the CDR3 is TGTGCCAGCAGACCGGGACTAGCGGGAGTCAATGAGCAGTTCTTC. The encoded protein is CASRPGLAGVNEQFF.